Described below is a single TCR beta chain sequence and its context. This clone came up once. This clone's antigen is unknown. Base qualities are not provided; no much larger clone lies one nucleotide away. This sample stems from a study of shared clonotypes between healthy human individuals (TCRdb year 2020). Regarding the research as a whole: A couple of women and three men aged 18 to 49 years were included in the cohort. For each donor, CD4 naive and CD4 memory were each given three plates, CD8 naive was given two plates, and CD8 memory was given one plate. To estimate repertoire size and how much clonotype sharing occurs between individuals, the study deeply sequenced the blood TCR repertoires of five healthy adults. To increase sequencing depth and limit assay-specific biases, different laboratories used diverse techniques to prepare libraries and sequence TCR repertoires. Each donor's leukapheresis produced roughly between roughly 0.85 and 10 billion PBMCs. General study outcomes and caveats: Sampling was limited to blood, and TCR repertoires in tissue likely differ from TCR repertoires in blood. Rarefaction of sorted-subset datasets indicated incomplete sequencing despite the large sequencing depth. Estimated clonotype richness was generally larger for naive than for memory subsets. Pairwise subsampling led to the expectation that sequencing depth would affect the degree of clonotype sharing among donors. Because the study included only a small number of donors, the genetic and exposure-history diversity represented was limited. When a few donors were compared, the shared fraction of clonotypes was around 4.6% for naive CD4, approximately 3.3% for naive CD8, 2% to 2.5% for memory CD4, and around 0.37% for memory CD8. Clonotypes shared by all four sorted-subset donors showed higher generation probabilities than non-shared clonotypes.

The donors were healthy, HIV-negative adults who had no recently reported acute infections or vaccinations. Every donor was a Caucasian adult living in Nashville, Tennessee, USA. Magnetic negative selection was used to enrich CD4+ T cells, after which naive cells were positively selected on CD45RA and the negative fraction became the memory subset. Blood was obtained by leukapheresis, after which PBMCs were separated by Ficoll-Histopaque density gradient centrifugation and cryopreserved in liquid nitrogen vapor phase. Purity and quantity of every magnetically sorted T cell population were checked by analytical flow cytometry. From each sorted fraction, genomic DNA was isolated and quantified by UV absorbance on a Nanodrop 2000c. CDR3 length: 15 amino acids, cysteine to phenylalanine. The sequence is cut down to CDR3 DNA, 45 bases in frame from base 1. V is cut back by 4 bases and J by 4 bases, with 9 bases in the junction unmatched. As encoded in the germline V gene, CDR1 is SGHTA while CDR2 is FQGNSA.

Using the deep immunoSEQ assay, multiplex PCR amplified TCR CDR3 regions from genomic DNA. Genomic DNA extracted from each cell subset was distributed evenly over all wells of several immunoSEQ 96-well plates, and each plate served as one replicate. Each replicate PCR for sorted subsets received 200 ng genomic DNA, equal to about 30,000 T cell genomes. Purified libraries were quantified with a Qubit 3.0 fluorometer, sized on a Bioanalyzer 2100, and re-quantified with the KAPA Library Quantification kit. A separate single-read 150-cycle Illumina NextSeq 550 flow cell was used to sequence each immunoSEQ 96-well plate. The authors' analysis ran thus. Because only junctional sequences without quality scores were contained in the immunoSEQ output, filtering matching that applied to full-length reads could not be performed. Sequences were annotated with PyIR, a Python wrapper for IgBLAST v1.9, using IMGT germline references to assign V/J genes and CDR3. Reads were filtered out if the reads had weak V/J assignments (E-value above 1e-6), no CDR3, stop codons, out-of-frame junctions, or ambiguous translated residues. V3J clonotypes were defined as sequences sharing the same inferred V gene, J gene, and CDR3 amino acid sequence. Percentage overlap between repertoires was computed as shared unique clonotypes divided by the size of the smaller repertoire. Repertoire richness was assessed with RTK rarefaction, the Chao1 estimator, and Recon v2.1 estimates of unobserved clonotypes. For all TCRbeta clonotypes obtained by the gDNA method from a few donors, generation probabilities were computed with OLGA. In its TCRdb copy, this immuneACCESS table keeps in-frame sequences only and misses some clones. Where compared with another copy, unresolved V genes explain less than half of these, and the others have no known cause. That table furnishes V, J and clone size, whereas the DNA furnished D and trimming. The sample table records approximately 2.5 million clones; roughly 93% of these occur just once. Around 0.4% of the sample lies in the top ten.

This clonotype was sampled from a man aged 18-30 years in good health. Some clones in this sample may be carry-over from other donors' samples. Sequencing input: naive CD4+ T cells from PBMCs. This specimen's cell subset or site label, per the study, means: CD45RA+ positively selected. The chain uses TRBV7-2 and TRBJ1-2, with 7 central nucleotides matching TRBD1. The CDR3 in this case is CASSSPRGRLYGYTF. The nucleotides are TGTGCCAGCAGCTCCCCCAGGGGGAGACTCTATGGCTACACCTTC.